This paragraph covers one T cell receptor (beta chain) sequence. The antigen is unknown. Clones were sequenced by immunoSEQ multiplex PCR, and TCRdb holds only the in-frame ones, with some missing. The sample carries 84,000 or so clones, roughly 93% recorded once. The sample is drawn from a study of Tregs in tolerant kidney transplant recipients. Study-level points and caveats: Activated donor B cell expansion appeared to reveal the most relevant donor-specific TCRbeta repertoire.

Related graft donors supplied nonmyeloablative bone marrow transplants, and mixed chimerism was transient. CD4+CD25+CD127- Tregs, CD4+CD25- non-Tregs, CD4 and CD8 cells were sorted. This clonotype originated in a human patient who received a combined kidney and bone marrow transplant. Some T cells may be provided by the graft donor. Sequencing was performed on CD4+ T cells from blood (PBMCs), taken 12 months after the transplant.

For the CDR3, the DNA is TGCGCCAGAGCGGTCCGGGACATTTCTCTCAACGGCACAGATACGCAGTATTTT. Encoded protein: CARAVRDISLNGTDTQYF. The chain uses TRBV10-1 and TRBJ2-3; weak D call: TRBD1 (6 bases). CDR3 length equals 18 residues. Between the trimmed V and J ends, which lost 9 bases and 1 base, there was a span of 26 bases. Germline V gene lookup returns CDR1 WNHNN and CDR2 SYGVQD (reference sequence).